A single sample gave rise to the 19 T cell receptor beta chains below, sequenced in a study of cytomegalovirus exposure and HLA in healthy donors. The protocol was immunoSEQ multiplex PCR, while the TCRdb copy is restricted to in-frame clones and leaves out a portion. The sample holds 100,000 to 150,000 clones; 90% to 97% are singletons and the top ten take 1.5% to 2%. The sample taken for sequencing was PBMCs. The receptors were sampled from a man aged 18 to 30 in good health and CMV-seronegative.

The V call is TRBV7-9, the J call TRBJ1-5, with 9 bases fitting TRBD1. This CDR3 is built from 15 residues. Germline V gene data show CDR1 as SEHNR and CDR2 as FQNEAQ (reference sequence). J was trimmed by 3 bases and V by 5 bases; bases with no gene match: 5. DNA of the CDR3: TGTGCCAGCAGCCCCGGGACAGGGATCAATCAGCCCCAGCATTTT. Protein: CASSPGTGINQPQHF.

The J gene is TRBJ2-5, the V gene TRBV5-6, with TRBD2 identical over 10 bases. Germline lookup yields CDR1 SGHDT and CDR2 YYEEEE. This CDR3 region has 18 residues. The trim removed 3 bases at V and 2 bases at J, leaving 13 bases unmatched. The CDR3: CASSYSRTSGGGQETQYF. The CDR3 coding sequence is TGTGCCAGCAGCTATTCGAGGACTAGCGGAGGTGGGCAAGAGACCCAGTACTTC.

The rearrangement joins TRBV19 to TRBJ2-3; 9 nucleotides line up with TRBD2. Per the germline V gene, CDR1 is LNHDA and CDR2 is SQIVND (reference sequence). The trim removed 3 bases at V and 4 bases at J, leaving 8 bases unmatched. The CDR3 spans 16 residues. In nucleotides, the CDR3 is TGTGCCAGTAGTATTGGGGGCGGGAGGGCCCCAGATACGCAGTATTTT. It encodes CASSIGGGRAPDTQYF.

The chain uses TRBV13 and TRBJ2-3; tentative D call: TRBD2 (6 bases). Germline loops: CDR1 PRHDT, CDR2 FYEKMQ (reference sequence). Trimming took off 5 bases at V and 2 bases at J, with 17 bases between the two ends. The CDR3 runs 16 residues. The chain's CDR3 is CASSPHETRNTDTQYF. DNA for the CDR3: TGTGCCAGCAGCCCTCATGAGACTAGAAACACAGATACGCAGTATTTT.

The J gene is TRBJ1-1, the V gene TRBV2; possibly TRBD1 for D (5 bases). Between the trimmed V and J ends, which lost 8 bases and 1 base, there was a span of 17 bases. The CDR3 is made up of 15 amino acids. Germline values: CDR1 SNHLY, CDR2 FYNNEI. The CDR3 spells CASEVGTGGNTEAFF. DNA of the CDR3: TGTGCCAGCGAAGTTGGGACCGGGGGGAACACTGAAGCTTTCTTT.

V gene TRBV5-5 combines with J gene TRBJ2-3; perhaps TRBD1 as D (6 bases). V was clipped by 4 bases and J by 5 bases, with 17 bases between them. The V gene's germline CDR1 is SGHKS and CDR2 YYEKEE (reference sequence). The CDR3 extends over 15 amino acids. The CDR3 region has the DNA TGTGCCAGCAGCATGTGGGACACCGTAGGAGATACGCAGTATTTT. Translation: CASSMWDTVGDTQYF.

The rearrangement links TRBV2 to TRBJ2-7, with 7 bases that match TRBD1. CDR3 length: 13 amino acids. J was trimmed by 2 bases and V by 3 bases; bases with no gene match: 1. The germline V gene encodes CDR1 SNHLY and CDR2 FYNNEI. The CDR3 reads CASSDRGPYEQYF. The DNA of the CDR3 is TGTGCCAGCAGTGATAGGGGGCCCTACGAGCAGTACTTC.

This rearrangement joins TRBV27 to TRBJ2-7; maybe TRBD1 (5 bases). This CDR3 is 14 amino acids long. The germline V gene encodes CDR1 MNHEY and CDR2 SMNVEV (reference sequence). V dropped 0 bases and J dropped 5 bases, with 11 bases sitting between them. Here the CDR3 DNA reads TGTGCCAGCAGTTTATCGGGGCAGATAGACGAGCAGTACTTC. This sequence encodes CASSLSGQIDEQYF.

The V call is TRBV10-3, the J call TRBJ1-4; D is uncertain. V was shortened by 4 bases and J by 3 bases, with 9 bases between the two germline ends. Germline V gene sequence: CDR1 ENHRY, CDR2 SYGVKD. The CDR3 loop spans 14 amino acids. The CDR3, as DNA: TGTGCCATCAGTGTAGGAGGTGCTAATGAAAAACTGTTTTTT. Protein: CAISVGGANEKLFF.

This chain uses TRBV7-6 with TRBJ2-4; 7 bases line up with TRBD2. Germline-derived CDR1 and CDR2 are SGHVS and FNYEAQ. V shed 0 bases, J shed 8 bases, and the junction held 7 bases outside the gene matches. This CDR3 has 15 amino acids. CDR3: CASSLAEGGRDIQYF. CDR3 DNA: TGTGCCAGCAGCTTAGCCGAGGGCGGGAGAGACATTCAGTACTTC.

The rearrangement links TRBV15 to TRBJ2-1; 7 positions agree with TRBD2. CDR3 length: 13 amino acids. The V and J ends lost 3 bases and 8 bases, in that order; junction bases with no gene match: 4. Germline V lookup: CDR1 LNHNV, CDR2 YYDKDF (reference sequence). Here the CDR3 DNA reads TGTGCCACCAGCAGTTTAGCGGGCTATGAGCAGTTCTTC. Encoded protein: CATSSLAGYEQFF. The variable domain in full, completed from reference TRBV15 and TRBJ2-1, reads DAMVIQNPRYQVTQFGKPVTLSCSQTLNHNVMYWYQQKSSQAPKLLFHYYDKDFNNEADTPDNFQSRRPNTSFCFLDIRSPGLGDTAMYLCATSSLAGYEQFFGPGTRLTVL.

This clone appeared once. The chain has TRBV27 and TRBJ2-7; 7 bases line up with TRBD2. The CDR3 is 16 amino acids. The germline V gene has CDR1 MNHEY and CDR2 SMNVEV (reference sequence). Trimming removed 5 bases from V and 2 bases from J; junction bases left unmatched: 12. Here the CDR3 reads CASSTPGGRRTYEQYF. The CDR3 region has the DNA TGTGCCAGCAGTACGCCCGGGGGGAGGAGGACCTACGAGCAGTACTTC.

This rearrangement joins TRBV19 to TRBJ1-2; 7 bases are shared with TRBD1. J lost 8 bases, V lost 0 bases, and 9 bases had no gene match. The CDR3 sequence is 15 residues long. Germline assignment: CDR1 LNHDA and CDR2 SQIVND (reference sequence). Here the CDR3 DNA reads TGTGCCAGTAGTATAGACGCAGGGGGGACGCGCGGCTACACCTTC. Translating it yields CASSIDAGGTRGYTF.

The V call is TRBV19, the J call TRBJ1-4, with D perhaps TRBD1 (5 bases). The germline V gene has CDR1 LNHDA and CDR2 SQIVND (reference sequence). This CDR3 is built from 14 residues. The V end lost 5 bases, the J end lost 6 bases, and 13 bases lay between the germline ends. In DNA, the CDR3 is TGTGCCAGTAGTGCCCCGACAGAAGATGAAAAACTGTTTTTT. It encodes CASSAPTEDEKLFF.

J is TRBJ2-7 and V is TRBV7-2; D ambiguous. This CDR3 has 13 residues. CDR1 is SGHTA and CDR2 is FQGNSA in the germline V gene. Between the trimmed V and J ends, which lost 0 bases and 6 bases, there was a span of 9 bases. CDR3 DNA: TGTGCCAGCAGCTTAGCTTTGTTCTCCGAGCAGTACTTC. This translates into CASSLALFSEQYF.

The chain recombines TRBV5-4 with TRBJ2-1; 10 positions match TRBD1. Trimming took 0 bases from V and 0 from J; bases not matched to a gene: 0. The germline V gene encodes CDR1 SGHNT and CDR2 YYREEE (reference sequence). The CDR3 sequence is 16 residues long. CDR3 region: CASSLGQGASYNEQFF. CDR3 bases: TGTGCCAGCAGCTTGGGACAGGGGGCCTCCTACAATGAGCAGTTCTTC.

The chain employs TRBV11-3 and TRBJ1-3; tentatively, D is TRBD1 (6 bases). V was shortened by 5 bases and J by 9 bases, with 20 bases between the two germline ends. Germline V gene data show CDR1 as SGHNT and CDR2 as YENEEA. The CDR3 contains 15 residues. The CDR3 protein is CASSEQGANGRTIYF. The CDR3 bases are TGTGCCAGCAGCGAACAGGGAGCTAATGGTCGCACCATATATTTT.

The chain uses TRBV4-1 and TRBJ1-5; TRBD1 agrees at 7 bases. After removal of 4 bases from V and 0 bases from J, the junction contained 6 bases not matched to a gene. The CDR3 consists of 16 residues. CDR1 and CDR2 from the germline V gene are MGHRA and YSYEKL. The CDR3 protein is CASSPVGTDSNQPQHF. Here the CDR3 DNA reads TGCGCCAGCAGCCCCGTCGGGACAGATAGCAATCAGCCCCAGCATTTT.

The chain has TRBV5-1 and TRBJ2-7; TRBD1 agrees at 12 bases. The V and J ends lost 4 bases and 5 bases, in that order; junction bases with no gene match: 7. Per germline, CDR1 SGHRS and CDR2 YFSETQ. This CDR3 spans 15 amino acids. The CDR3 loop is CASSRGQGARNEQYF. The CDR3 DNA reads as TGCGCCAGCAGCCGGGGACAGGGGGCGCGGAACGAGCAGTACTTC.